This T cell receptor (beta chain) is drawn from a study of technical replicates of blood from a few donors. CDR1 and CDR2 from the germline V gene are MGHRA and YSYEKL. The V gene lost 5 bases and the J gene lost 0 bases, with 10 bases spanning the gap. This CDR3 region has 14 residues. Sequencing was performed with immunoSEQ multiplex PCR; in TCRdb, only in-frame clones are kept and a portion is missing. This sample has 60,000 to 90,000 clones, with around 97% found just once. Sequencing was done on a sample of T cells isolated from PBMCs. The sequence was obtained from a human donor in good health. The J gene is TRBJ2-5, the V gene TRBV4-1; D is unclear. The CDR3 reads CASSVPGNQETQYF. The CDR3 nucleotides read TGCGCCAGCAGCGTCCCAGGAAACCAAGAGACCCAGTACTTC.